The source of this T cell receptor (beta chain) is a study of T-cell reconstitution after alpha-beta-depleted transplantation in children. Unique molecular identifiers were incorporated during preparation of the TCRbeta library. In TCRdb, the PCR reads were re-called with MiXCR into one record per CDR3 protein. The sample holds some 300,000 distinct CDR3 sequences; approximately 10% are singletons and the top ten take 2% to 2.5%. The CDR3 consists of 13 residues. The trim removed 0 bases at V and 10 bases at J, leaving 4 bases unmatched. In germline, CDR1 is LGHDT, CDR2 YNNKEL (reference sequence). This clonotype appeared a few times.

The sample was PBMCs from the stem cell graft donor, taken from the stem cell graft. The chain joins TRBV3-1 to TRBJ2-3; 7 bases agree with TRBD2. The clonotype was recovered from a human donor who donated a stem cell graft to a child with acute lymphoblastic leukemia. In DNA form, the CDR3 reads TGTGCCAGCAGCCAAGATGCCCGGGGGGCGCAGTATTTT. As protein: CASSQDARGAQYF.